These 30 T cell receptor beta chains share one sample of origin, sequenced in a study of T cell responses to AZD1222 COVID-19 vaccine (dated by TCRdb to the early 2020s). The method behind the library was the immunoSEQ multiplex PCR assay. The table comes from immuneACCESS by way of TCRdb, which keeps in-frame sequences with V and J called. Part of the clones is missing from these tables; in studies checked, under half for an unresolved V gene and the rest for unknown reasons. The sample table shows fewer than 200,000 clones, and about 89% are seen once. About 1.5% of the sample is in the top ten clones. According to the study, the label for this sample's time point signals: baseline before first vaccination. The starting material was peripheral blood, obtained on day 0 of AZD1222 vaccination. These receptors all come from an adult in good health.

V usage is TRBV25-1 and J usage is TRBJ1-1, with D unresolved. Germline V gives CDR1 MGHDK, CDR2 SYGVNS. V was pared by 4 bases and J by 0 bases, with 15 bases between. CDR3 length: 16 residues. The CDR3 DNA is TGTGCCAGCAGTGGAGGGTGGGGAGGCGTGAACACTGAAGCTTTCTTT. Translating it yields CASSGGWGGVNTEAFF. Full variable domain (rest looked up from reference TRBV25-1 and TRBJ1-1): EADIYQTPRYLVIGTGKKITLECSQTMGHDKMYWYQQDPGMELHLIHYSYGVNSTEKGDLSSESTVSRIRTEHFPLTLESARPSHTSQYLCASSGGWGGVNTEAFFGQGTRLTVV.

V and J are TRBV28 and TRBJ1-5; D is possibly TRBD1 (6 bases). From germline, CDR1 is MDHEN and CDR2 SYDVKM. V lost 8 bases and J 16 bases, leaving 18 bases between the germline ends. The CDR3 extends over 11 amino acids. The CDR3 loop is CASCHLGHLHF. As DNA, the CDR3 is TGTGCCAGCTGCCACTTGGGACACTTACATTTT.

V and J are TRBV9 and TRBJ1-1, with D unresolved. V lost 5 bases to trimming and J lost 3 bases, with 11 bases between them. The CDR3 is made up of 13 amino acids. Germline CDR1 reads SGDLS; CDR2 reads YYNGEE. The CDR3 reads CASSGVGDTEAFF. The CDR3 region has the DNA TGTGCCAGCAGTGGGGTTGGGGACACTGAAGCTTTCTTT.

V is TRBV5-1 and J is TRBJ1-1; 8 nucleotides agree with TRBD1. Unmatched junction bases numbered 7, after V lost 1 base and J lost 5 bases. In germline, CDR1 is SGHRS, CDR2 YFSETQ. The CDR3 is 15 amino acids. CDR3 loop: CASSLRTGTGTEAFF. CDR3 nucleotides: TGCGCCAGCAGCTTGAGGACAGGGACGGGAACTGAAGCTTTCTTT. The full variable domain, completed using reference TRBV5-1 and TRBJ1-1, is KAGVTQTPRYLIKTRGQQVTLSCSPISGHRSVSWYQQTPGQGLQFLFEYFSETQRNKGNFPGRFSGRQFSNSRSEMNVSTLELGDSALYLCASSLRTGTGTEAFFGQGTRLTVV.

The gene calls are TRBV6-5 and TRBJ2-1; 7 positions match TRBD2. Germline V gives CDR1 MNHEY, CDR2 SVGAGI. The CDR3 sequence is 15 residues long. With 6 bases clipped from V and 0 bases from J, the junction kept 5 bases outside the gene matches. The CDR3 nucleotides are TGTGCCAGCAGCAGAGCGGGGACCTCCTACAATGAGCAGTTCTTC. It specifies CASSRAGTSYNEQFF.

The chain combines TRBV7-9 with TRBJ1-4; 10 bases agree with TRBD1. The germline V gene has CDR1 SEHNR and CDR2 FQNEAQ (reference sequence). CDR3 length equals 16 residues. Trimming removed 5 bases from V and 8 bases from J; junction bases left unmatched: 11. In DNA, the CDR3 is TGTGCCAGCAGCCGTTTTGACAGGGGGCCTGGAGAAAAACTGTTTTTT. Residues: CASSRFDRGPGEKLFF.

This chain uses TRBV18 with TRBJ1-5; D uncertain. The CDR3 runs to 15 residues. Germline V gene sequence: CDR1 KGHSH, CDR2 LQKENI. The V end lost 2 bases, the J end lost 0 bases, and 8 bases lay between the germline ends. CDR3 sequence reads: CASSPVRNSNQPQHF. CDR3 DNA: TGTGCCAGCTCACCAGTTCGTAATAGCAATCAGCCCCAGCATTTT. Full variable domain (rest looked up from reference TRBV18 and TRBJ1-5): NAGVMQNPRHLVRRRGQEARLRCSPMKGHSHVYWYRQLPEEGLKFMVYLQKENIIDESGMPKERFSAEFPKEGPSILRIQQVVRGDSAAYFCASSPVRNSNQPQHFGDGTRLSIL.

The chain employs TRBV27 and TRBJ2-5, with TRBD2 as a possible D gene (5 bases). The V end was cut by 1 base, the J end by 1 base, with 7 bases between. The CDR3 contains 14 residues. Germline V gene sequence: CDR1 MNHEY, CDR2 SMNVEV (reference sequence). This chain's CDR3 is CASSLYRGQETQYF. The CDR3 bases are TGTGCCAGCAGTTTATACCGGGGCCAAGAGACCCAGTACTTC.

J is TRBJ1-1 and V is TRBV19; 7 bases line up with TRBD1. Per germline, CDR1 LNHDA and CDR2 SQIVND (reference sequence). After removal of 7 bases from V and 0 bases from J, the junction contained 11 bases not matched to a gene. The CDR3 is 16 residues long. The chain's CDR3 is CASIDGTARMNTEAFF. In DNA form, the CDR3 reads TGTGCCAGTATCGACGGGACAGCAAGGATGAACACTGAAGCTTTCTTT.

The chain couples TRBV19 to TRBJ1-4, with a weak D call TRBD1 (6 bases). Germline V gene data show CDR1 as LNHDA and CDR2 as SQIVND (reference sequence). This CDR3 region has 15 residues. Trimming took off 9 bases at V and 8 bases at J, with 22 bases between the two ends. CDR3 sequence (DNA): TGTGCCAGCCGTGCCTCGACAGGAAAGGAGGAAAAACTGTTTTTT. As protein: CASRASTGKEEKLFF.

Written as DNA, the CDR3 is TGTGCCAGCTTGACAGCCCTTAGTGAGCAGTACTTC. Amino acids: CASLTALSEQYF. The V and J genes are TRBV6-4 and TRBJ2-7, with TRBD1 as a possible D gene (5 bases). Trimming took 8 bases from V and 7 from J, leaving 15 bases between them. CDR3 length equals 12 residues. Germline V CDR1 and CDR2: MRHNA, SNTAGT.

CDR3 DNA sequence: TGCAGTGCTAGTTCCACAGGGAATTTTGGCTACACCTTC. Its protein product is CSASSTGNFGYTF. V and J are TRBV20-1 and TRBJ1-2; a possible D gene is TRBD1 (6 bases). CDR1 and CDR2 (germline): DFQATT, SNEGSKA (reference sequence). The CDR3 runs 13 residues. Deletions cut 3 bases from V and 7 bases from J, with 15 bases between.

The rearrangement uses TRBV19 and TRBJ2-1, with 7 nucleotides matching TRBD2. CDR1 and CDR2 from the germline V gene are LNHDA and SQIVND (reference sequence). V was clipped by 6 bases and J by 6 bases; unmatched bases: 5. CDR3 size: 13 residues. As DNA, the CDR3 is TGTGCCAGTAGCGAGGGACTACGCAATGAGCAGTTCTTC. The encoded protein is CASSEGLRNEQFF.

The J gene is TRBJ1-1, the V gene TRBV14; D remains ambiguous. Germline V gene sequence: CDR1 SGHDN, CDR2 FVKESK. CDR3 length: 13 amino acids. V lost 4 bases, J lost 1 base, and 7 bases lay in between. The CDR3 sequence: CASSPRTNTEAFF. CDR3 sequence (DNA): TGTGCCAGCAGCCCCCGCACGAACACTGAAGCTTTCTTT.

V usage is TRBV7-2 and J usage is TRBJ1-1; possible D gene TRBD1, 5 bases. CDR3 length equals 14 residues. Germline V CDR1 and CDR2: SGHTA, FQGNSA. V was cut by 2 bases and J by 2 bases, with 9 bases left in between. In DNA form, the CDR3 reads TGTGCCAGCAGCTTATCCAGGGCCAACACTGAAGCTTTCTTT. Translated: CASSLSRANTEAFF.

V usage is TRBV15 and J usage is TRBJ1-1, with unresolved D. The CDR3 length is 13 residues. Germline V gives CDR1 LNHNV, CDR2 YYDKDF (reference sequence). The V end was cut by 5 bases, the J end by 5 bases, with 12 bases between. CDR3 in amino acids: CATSPRLTTEAFF. Here the CDR3 DNA reads TGTGCCACCAGCCCCCGACTTACAACTGAAGCTTTCTTT.

The gene calls are TRBV5-1 and TRBJ2-1, with D possibly matching TRBD1 (6 bases). Germline V gene sequence: CDR1 SGHRS, CDR2 YFSETQ. The V gene lost 2 bases and the J gene lost 5 bases, with 8 bases spanning the gap. This CDR3 has 13 residues. Here the CDR3 DNA reads TGCGCCAGCAGCTTCGGACAGAACAATGAGCAGTTCTTC. Its protein product is CASSFGQNNEQFF.

This chain joins TRBV20-1 and TRBJ1-4; no definite D call. V gave up 3 bases and J gave up 6 bases, with 11 bases separating them. The CDR3 runs to 13 residues. Germline V CDR1 and CDR2: DFQATT, SNEGSKA (reference sequence). The CDR3: CSASLPGDEKLFF. CDR3 sequence (DNA): TGCAGTGCTAGTCTCCCCGGGGATGAAAAACTGTTTTTT.

The rearrangement joins TRBV5-1 to TRBJ2-1, with D tentatively TRBD1 (6 bases). Germline CDR1 is SGHRS and CDR2 is YFSETQ. The CDR3 covers 15 residues. Trimming cost V 0 bases and J 4 bases, with 11 bases left between them. The CDR3 DNA follows: TGCGCCAGCAGCTTGGGACAGGTAGGGTACAATGAGCAGTTCTTC. It specifies CASSLGQVGYNEQFF.

The rearrangement joins TRBV6-1 to TRBJ1-1, with no clear D. The CDR3 is 14 amino acids. CDR1 and CDR2 (germline): MNHNS, SASEGT. Trimming took 1 base from V and 3 from J, leaving 9 bases between them. CDR3 sequence reads: CASSEVGGYTEAFF. DNA for the CDR3: TGTGCCAGCAGTGAAGTGGGCGGATACACTGAAGCTTTCTTT.

DNA of the CDR3: TGTGCCAGCACCACGGGAGGGGGCGGACGTGGCTACACCTTC. This translates into CASTTGGGGRGYTF. This sequence joins TRBV2 and TRBJ1-2; 7 nucleotides line up with TRBD1. This CDR3 has 14 residues. From germline, CDR1 is SNHLY and CDR2 FYNNEI. V dropped 7 bases and J dropped 7; count of bases not matched to a gene: 12.

V usage is TRBV7-6 and J usage is TRBJ2-3; 9 nucleotides agree with TRBD2. V trimming: 5 bases; J trimming: 2 bases; junction bases outside the gene matches: 8. Germline V gene sequence: CDR1 SGHVS, CDR2 FNYEAQ. CDR3 size: 16 residues. The CDR3 here is CASSALGTSPTDTQYF. CDR3 bases: TGTGCCAGCAGCGCCCTCGGGACTAGCCCCACAGATACGCAGTATTTT.

The chain joins TRBV6-5 to TRBJ2-3, with TRBD2 as a possible D gene (6 bases). Trimming left V 6 bases short and J 2 bases short, with 9 bases between. The CDR3 totals 13 residues. Germline values: CDR1 MNHEY, CDR2 SVGAGI. In DNA form, the CDR3 reads TGTGCCAGCAGACGGGGGTTCACAGATACGCAGTATTTT. Protein product: CASRRGFTDTQYF.

The chain joins TRBV6-1 to TRBJ1-5; D is uncertain. The V and J ends lost 2 bases and 12 bases respectively, with 14 bases between them. From germline, CDR1 is MNHNS and CDR2 SASEGT. The CDR3 sequence is 13 residues long. CDR3 bases: TGTGCCAGCAGTGAAATTTGGCTCGATCGCCAGCATTTT. This encodes CASSEIWLDRQHF.

The V and J genes are TRBV18 and TRBJ2-1, with 10 positions matching TRBD1. There are 16 residues in the CDR3. V shed 3 bases and J 2 bases; nucleotides not matched to a gene: 4. Germline V lookup: CDR1 KGHSH, CDR2 LQKENI. The CDR3 DNA sequence: TGTGCCAGCTCACCGGACAGGGGGGTTACCTACAATGAGCAGTTCTTC. It codes for CASSPDRGVTYNEQFF.

Details on this clone: This same CDR3 is encoded by further DNA sequences in the sample. The chain links TRBV19 to TRBJ2-3; no clear D gene. V lost 1 base, J lost 2 bases, and 7 bases lay in between. The CDR3 sequence is 14 residues long. Per germline, CDR1 LNHDA and CDR2 SQIVND (reference sequence). The CDR3 sequence is CASSIGQNTDTQYF. CDR3 DNA sequence: TGTGCCAGTAGTATAGGCCAGAACACAGATACGCAGTATTTT.

The chain uses TRBV29-1 and TRBJ2-1, with D hard to call. V shed 6 bases and J shed 9 bases, with 18 bases lying between them. The CDR3 loop spans 13 amino acids. CDR1 SQVTM and CDR2 ANQGSEA come from the germline V gene. The DNA of the CDR3 is TGCAGCGTACGGCCCTCGGGTCCGGGTGAGCAGTTCTTC. Its translation: CSVRPSGPGEQFF.

This clone was seen a single time. This chain connects TRBV19 to TRBJ1-1, with D unclear. Germline CDR1 reads LNHDA; CDR2 reads SQIVND (reference sequence). The CDR3 has 13 amino acids. V lost 9 bases, J lost 1 base, and 12 bases lay in between. The CDR3 nucleotides read TGTGCCAGCGGACGGTGGGGGAACACTGAAGCTTTCTTT. Its translation is CASGRWGNTEAFF.

The gene calls are TRBV7-8 and TRBJ1-5; 10 bases align to TRBD1. Germline CDR1 reads SGHVS; CDR2 reads FQNEAQ. V lost 3 bases and J lost 7; bases outside the gene matches: 6. The CDR3 contains 15 residues. The CDR3 DNA reads TGTGCCAGCAGCTTTGGACAGGGGGATCTCCAGCCCCAGCATTTT. Its translation is CASSFGQGDLQPQHF.

This rearrangement joins TRBV21-1 to TRBJ1-6. TRBV21-1 is described as a pseudogene. The CDR3 consists of 16 residues. CDR3 bases: TGTGCCAGCAGCAAACGCGGGAGGGGGAATAATTCACCCCTCCACTTT. Translated, it gives CASSKRGRGNNSPLHF.